The TCR beta chain under discussion was sequenced for a study of T-cell reconstitution after alpha-beta-depleted transplantation in children. The germline V and J ends were trimmed by 6 bases and 1 base, with 9 bases remaining between them. The CDR3 is made up of 12 amino acids. Germline CDR1 is SQVTM and CDR2 is ANQGSEA. This clonotype was picked up many times. Unique molecular identifiers were built into the TCRbeta library. TCRdb reprocessed the PCR reads via MiXCR and lists one record per CDR3 protein. The repertoire includes about 280,000 distinct CDR3 sequences, around 10% of them detected once, and about a quarter sits in the top ten.

Sequenced here: peripheral blood, sampled 180 days after TCRalphabeta/CD19-depleted stem cell transplant. This TCR was sampled from a male patient aged 2-9 years who had a stem cell transplant for chronic granulomatous disease, so the T cells may come from the graft donor. This rearrangement joins TRBV29-1 to TRBJ1-1; a possible D gene is TRBD1 (6 bases). The CDR3 region is CSVATGNTEAFF. For the CDR3, the DNA is TGCAGCGTCGCGACAGGGAACACTGAAGCTTTCTTT.